These 27 T cell receptor beta chains were all obtained from the same sample, sequenced in a study of blood T cell repertoires in COVID-19 (dated by TCRdb to 2019 to 2021). Libraries were built with the immunoSEQ multiplex PCR assay. The table was pulled from immuneACCESS by TCRdb, which kept in-frame rearrangements only. Such tables lose some clones; where checked, under half of the loss comes from unresolved V genes, and the rest has no known cause. The sample table records around 18,000 clones; 75% to 85% of these occur just once. Of the sample, approximately 10% falls within the top ten clones. The sequencing input was peripheral blood. Every receptor here comes from a man older than 75 with acute or convalescent COVID-19.

This clone has a single count. The rearrangement joins TRBV5-1 to TRBJ2-7; 8 bases line up with TRBD1. The CDR3 consists of 14 residues. V was clipped by 2 bases and J by 1 base; unmatched bases: 2. The germline CDR1 and CDR2 sequences are SGHRS and YFSETQ. CDR3 nucleotides: TGCGCCAGCAGCTTAGGGGACAGGTCCTACGAGCAGTACTTC. Translation: CASSLGDRSYEQYF.

The chain links TRBV18 to TRBJ1-6; TRBD1 agrees at 7 bases. Germline trimming cut 3 bases from V and 9 bases from J; bases unmatched to any gene: 2. Germline CDR1 and CDR2: KGHSH and LQKENI. CDR3 length: 13 amino acids. CDR3 DNA sequence: TGTGCCAGCTCACCGACAGGGTTTTCACCCCTCCACTTT. Its translation is CASSPTGFSPLHF. The whole variable domain, filled in from reference TRBV18 and TRBJ1-6, reads NAGVMQNPRHLVRRRGQEARLRCSPMKGHSHVYWYRQLPEEGLKFMVYLQKENIIDESGMPKERFSAEFPKEGPSILRIQQVVRGDSAAYFCASSPTGFSPLHFGNGTRLTVT.

The chain combines TRBV30 with TRBJ2-3; tentative D call: TRBD1 (6 bases). The germline V gene has CDR1 GTSNPN and CDR2 SVGIG (reference sequence). V lost 4 bases to trimming and J lost 4 bases, with 9 bases between them. The CDR3 runs to 12 residues. The CDR3: CAWNTGSDTQYF. CDR3 in DNA: TGTGCCTGGAATACAGGGTCAGATACGCAGTATTTT.

V gene TRBV24-1 combines with J gene TRBJ2-2; 12 bases are a match to TRBD2. The CDR3 sequence is 19 residues long. J gave up 6 bases and V 4 bases, and 14 bases lay outside the gene matches. The germline V gene encodes CDR1 KGHDR and CDR2 SFDVKD. Here the CDR3 DNA reads TGTGCCACCAGTGACAAGCCAATCCCGACTAGCGGGGGAGCCGGGGAGCTGTTTTTT. This translates into CATSDKPIPTSGGAGELFF.

This clone showed up just a few times. The rearrangement links TRBV3-1 (or the pseudogene TRBV3-2) to TRBJ1-6, with D tentatively TRBD1 (5 bases). Germline assignment: CDR1 LGHDT and CDR2 YNNKEL (reference sequence). This CDR3 has 16 amino acids. V shed 0 bases and J shed 3 bases, with 9 bases lying between them. DNA for the CDR3: TGTGCCAGCAGCCAAGAAGGGGCAGACTATAATTCACCCCTCCACTTT. Protein product: CASSQEGADYNSPLHF.

The rearrangement joins TRBV6-2 or TRBV6-3 to TRBJ1-5, with 8 bases identical to TRBD1. The germline gives CDR1 MNHEY, CDR2 SVGEGT. Trimming removed 1 base from V and 4 bases from J; junction bases left unmatched: 3. The CDR3 consists of 15 residues. The CDR3 region is CASSYWTGPNQPQHF. The CDR3 region has the DNA TGTGCCAGCAGTTACTGGACAGGGCCGAATCAGCCCCAGCATTTT.

The chain links TRBV6-5 to TRBJ1-1; D is unresolved. Germline CDR1 reads MNHEY; CDR2 reads SVGAGI. Trimming took off 6 bases at V and 2 bases at J, with 13 bases between the two ends. The CDR3 sequence is 14 residues long. DNA for the CDR3: TGTGCCAGCAGCGTTGTTAGAGGCAACACTGAAGCTTTCTTT. Translating it yields CASSVVRGNTEAFF.

This CDR3 reads CASSRSRTGRRSETQYF. CDR3 nucleotides: TGTGCCAGCAGTCGTTCCCGTACAGGGCGGAGGTCGGAGACCCAGTACTTC. The rearrangement links TRBV7-9 to TRBJ2-5, with D maybe TRBD1 (6 bases). Germline assignment: CDR1 SEHNR and CDR2 FQNEAQ (reference sequence). V was clipped by 6 bases and J by 5 bases, with 25 bases between them. CDR3 length: 17 residues.

This chain uses TRBV7-9 with TRBJ2-1; TRBD2 aligns across 10 bases. Germline V lookup: CDR1 SEHNR, CDR2 FQNEAQ (reference sequence). V lost 1 base and J lost 5; bases outside the gene matches: 2. The CDR3 is 15 amino acids. DNA of the CDR3: TGTGCCAGCAGCTTAGAACTAGCGGGGAACAATGAGCAGTTCTTC. Protein product: CASSLELAGNNEQFF.

The genes are TRBV6-2 or TRBV6-3 and TRBJ2-2; 8 nucleotides match TRBD2. Per germline, CDR1 MNHEY and CDR2 SVGEGT. This CDR3 region has 15 residues. Trimming removed 2 bases from V and 3 bases from J; junction bases left unmatched: 2. The CDR3 is CASSYNGGDTGELFF. The CDR3 DNA follows: TGTGCCAGCAGTTACAACGGGGGGGACACCGGGGAGCTGTTTTTT.

V and J are TRBV7-2 and TRBJ2-2; a possible D gene is TRBD2 (5 bases). Trimming took 1 base from V and 5 from J, leaving 14 bases between them. The CDR3 consists of 16 residues. Per the germline V gene, CDR1 is SGHTA and CDR2 is FQGNSA. The DNA of the CDR3 is TGTGCCAGCAGCTTAGGTCCAGGACGAGGGACCGGGGAGCTGTTTTTT. Its translation: CASSLGPGRGTGELFF.

The V call is TRBV5-4, the J call TRBJ2-5; D might be TRBD2 (6 bases). Germline V gene sequence: CDR1 SGHNT, CDR2 YYREEE (reference sequence). The CDR3 covers 14 residues. V was trimmed by 4 bases and J by 2 bases, leaving 12 bases between them. The CDR3 loop is CASSLPGSQETQYF. The CDR3 DNA reads TGTGCCAGCAGCCTACCCGGGAGTCAAGAGACCCAGTACTTC.

The chain has TRBV12-3 or TRBV12-4 and TRBJ1-4; 8 bases map to TRBD1. Germline trimming cut 4 bases from V and 8 bases from J; bases unmatched to any gene: 3. This CDR3 comprises 13 residues. The CDR3: CASSWNRGEKLFF. CDR3 bases: TGTGCCAGCAGTTGGAACAGGGGGGAAAAACTGTTTTTT.

The gene calls are TRBV5-1 and TRBJ2-5, with 9 bases fitting TRBD2. Germline assignment: CDR1 SGHRS and CDR2 YFSETQ. Trimming took 5 bases from V and 5 from J; bases not matched to a gene: 10. CDR3 length: 15 amino acids. The DNA for the CDR3 is TGCGCCAGCAGGGAGAGCGGGGGGACGGGGGAGACCCAGTACTTC. This codes for CASRESGGTGETQYF. Based on the CDR3 plus reference TRBV5-1 and TRBJ2-5, the full variable domain is KAGVTQTPRYLIKTRGQQVTLSCSPISGHRSVSWYQQTPGQGLQFLFEYFSETQRNKGNFPGRFSGRQFSNSRSEMNVSTLELGDSALYLCASRESGGTGETQYFGPGTRLLVL.

This clone was recorded a few times. J is TRBJ1-2 and V is TRBV19, with 11 bases fitting TRBD1. The V segment lost 5 bases and the J segment 7 bases; nucleotides outside the gene matches: 6. The CDR3 runs 14 residues. The germline V gene encodes CDR1 LNHDA and CDR2 SQIVND (reference sequence). The CDR3 spells CASSSGQGEGGYTF. The CDR3 DNA follows: TGTGCCAGTAGTTCGGGACAGGGGGAGGGTGGCTACACCTTC.

The chain has TRBV27 and TRBJ2-7, with D possibly being TRBD1 (5 bases). Deletions cut 3 bases from V and 2 bases from J, with 8 bases between. Germline CDR1 reads MNHEY; CDR2 reads SMNVEV (reference sequence). CDR3 length: 13 residues. The CDR3 here is CASSFDRTYEQYF. CDR3 DNA sequence: TGTGCCAGCAGTTTTGACAGAACCTACGAGCAGTACTTC.

The chain links TRBV5-1 to TRBJ1-2, with no clear D. There are 14 residues in the CDR3. In germline, CDR1 is SGHRS, CDR2 YFSETQ. Trimming cost V 1 base and J 0 bases, with 7 bases left between them. The CDR3 DNA sequence: TGCGCCAGCAGCTTGCAGGTCTCTAACTATGGCTACACCTTC. Translated, it gives CASSLQVSNYGYTF. The whole variable domain, remainder taken from reference TRBV5-1 and TRBJ1-2, is KAGVTQTPRYLIKTRGQQVTLSCSPISGHRSVSWYQQTPGQGLQFLFEYFSETQRNKGNFPGRFSGRQFSNSRSEMNVSTLELGDSALYLCASSLQVSNYGYTFGSGTRLTVV.

The chain uses TRBV5-1 and TRBJ2-1; TRBD1 is a possible D gene (5 bases). Between the trimmed V and J ends, which lost 4 bases and 7 bases, there was a span of 18 bases. The CDR3 is made up of 15 amino acids. Germline-derived CDR1 and CDR2 are SGHRS and YFSETQ. CDR3 coding DNA: TGCGCCAGCAGCGTCCAGGGTGGATCCCTGAATGAGCAGTTCTTC. Protein: CASSVQGGSLNEQFF.

V gene TRBV7-9 combines with J gene TRBJ1-6; 8 bases are shared with TRBD1. CDR1 is SEHNR, CDR2 FQNEAQ, per germline (reference sequence). This CDR3 region has 16 residues. Trimming removed 5 bases from V and 10 bases from J; junction bases left unmatched: 13. DNA for the CDR3: TGTGCCAGCAGCACTCGCGACACAGGGGGTGGCTCACCCCTCCACTTT. Its translation is CASSTRDTGGGSPLHF.

With respect to this clone: At one boundary the junction diverges from the germline segment, which might be a read error. V is TRBV7-3 and J is TRBJ1-5; D remains unclear. The CDR3 is 13 residues long. From germline, CDR1 is SGHTA and CDR2 FQGTGA. The CDR3 here is CVSSSHQNQPQHF. The CDR3 DNA sequence: TGTGTCAGCAGCTCACATCAAAATCAGCCCCAGCATTTT.

This clone has more than one count but fewer than ten. The chain is built from TRBV10-3 and TRBJ2-2; 11 bases fit TRBD2. CDR3 size: 20 residues. CDR1 is ENHRY and CDR2 is SYGVKD in the germline V gene. V was pared by 0 bases and J by 0 bases, with 9 bases of the junction left unmatched. CDR3 protein: CAISESNVAGGLANTGELFF. CDR3 DNA sequence: TGTGCCATCAGTGAGTCAAATGTAGCGGGGGGGCTTGCGAACACCGGGGAGCTGTTTTTT.

The gene calls are TRBV18 and TRBJ1-3; no firm D call. The CDR3 is made up of 18 amino acids. Germline CDR1 reads KGHSH; CDR2 reads LQKENI. Trimming removed 1 base at V and 0 bases at J, with 16 bases between. The CDR3 DNA follows: TGTGCCAGCTCACCACAGACACCTCGAGCGGGCTCTGGAAACACCATATATTTT. This encodes CASSPQTPRAGSGNTIYF.

The chain carries TRBV7-6 and TRBJ2-2; D gene unclear. With 2 bases removed from V and 5 bases from J, the gap between germline ends came to 3 bases. The CDR3 spans 12 residues. CDR1 is SGHVS and CDR2 is FNYEAQ in the germline V gene. CDR3 sequence: CASSLITGELFF. CDR3 DNA: TGTGCCAGCAGCTTAATAACCGGGGAGCTGTTTTTT.

The rearrangement links TRBV5-4 to TRBJ1-4; TRBD1 matches at 8 bases. This CDR3 is 15 amino acids long. Trimming took 4 bases from V and 6 from J; bases not matched to a gene: 8. Germline values: CDR1 SGHNT, CDR2 YYREEE (reference sequence). CDR3 nucleotide sequence: TGTGCCAGCAGCCTCGCGGAGACAGGGGATGAAAAACTGTTTTTT. It yields the protein CASSLAETGDEKLFF.

The rearrangement uses TRBV27 and TRBJ2-1; a possible D gene is TRBD2 (6 bases). Trimming took 4 bases from V and 6 from J, leaving 13 bases between them. Germline CDR1 and CDR2: MNHEY and SMNVEV (reference sequence). This CDR3 comprises 14 residues. CDR3 residues: CASSSWGEINEQFF. CDR3 in DNA: TGTGCCAGCAGTTCTTGGGGGGAGATCAATGAGCAGTTCTTC.

This clone was counted between two and nine times. In DNA, the CDR3 is TGTGCCAGCTCACTTGGCAACACCGGGGAGCTGTTTTTT. Its translation: CASSLGNTGELFF. The chain employs TRBV18 and TRBJ2-2, with D unclear. V was shortened by 4 bases and J by 2 bases, with 5 bases between the two germline ends. Looked up from germline, CDR1 is KGHSH and CDR2 is LQKENI. The CDR3 extends over 13 amino acids.

The chain has TRBV25-1 and TRBJ1-4; no clear D. CDR3 length: 13 residues. Germline CDR1 reads MGHDK; CDR2 reads SYGVNS. The V end was cut by 0 bases, the J end by 7 bases, with 6 bases between. Here the CDR3 DNA reads TGTGCCAGCAGTGAATACGCGTCTGAAAAACTGTTTTTT. Translated: CASSEYASEKLFF.